This T cell receptor beta chain was sequenced in a study of blood T cell repertoires in COVID-19. The germline V gene encodes CDR1 LNHDA and CDR2 SQIVND (reference sequence). The V gene end was trimmed by 5 bases and the J gene end by 11 bases; junction bases not matched to a gene: 10. The CDR3 consists of 14 residues. Sequencing was performed with immunoSEQ multiplex PCR; in TCRdb, only in-frame clones are kept and a portion is missing. Of about 250,000 clones listed, approximately 90% are singletons. V gene TRBV19 combines with J gene TRBJ2-3, with 10 bases matching TRBD2. This receptor was taken from a man aged 40-50 years who had recovered from COVID-19. The sequenced material came from PBMCs or T cells enriched from blood (not recorded which). CDR3 loop: CASSSAGGTWRQYF. In DNA form, the CDR3 reads TGTGCCAGTAGTTCAGCGGGGGGGACCTGGAGGCAGTATTTT.